The rows below give T cell receptor beta chains drawn from one sample of a study of OX40 agonist ivuxolimab in advanced cancers. Produced via immunoSEQ multiplex PCR; TCRdb's table is partial and in-frame only. This sample yields under 90,000 clones, of which more than 80% are seen a single time; roughly 2.2% belongs to the top ten. Sequencing was performed on CD4+ or CD8+ T cells sorted from blood, taken in a trial of the OX40 agonist ivuxolimab. All receptors come from an adult with an advanced solid tumor such as melanoma, head and neck, liver or kidney cancer. Each CDR3 is given with its conserved first and last residue. D genes are given only for firm matches. Not every row has a clone size; where given, it reads once, few, many or a size class.

len: 16; j_gene: TRBJ2-7; d_gene: -; v_gene: TRBV18; abundance: few; CDR3aa: CASSLSPPGTDYEQYF; CDR3nt: TGTGCCAGCTCACTCTCCCCCCCGGGGACTGACTACGAGCAGTACTTC
len: 15; j_gene: TRBJ2-2; d_gene: TRBD1; v_gene: TRBV5-1; abundance: -; CDR3aa: CASSPGTGSIGELFF; CDR3nt: TGCGCCAGCAGCCCAGGGACAGGGAGCATCGGGGAGCTGTTTTTT
len: 14; j_gene: TRBJ1-5; d_gene: -; v_gene: TRBV7-2; abundance: few; CDR3aa: CASSLAGSNQPQHF; CDR3nt: TGTGCCAGCAGCTTAGCAGGGTCCAATCAGCCCCAGCATTTT
len: 16; j_gene: TRBJ2-1; d_gene: -; v_gene: TRBV25-1; abundance: -; CDR3aa: CASTLVHGVVYNEQFF; CDR3nt: TGTGCCAGCACCCTAGTTCACGGGGTCGTTTACAATGAGCAGTTCTTC
len: 16; j_gene: TRBJ1-5; d_gene: -; v_gene: TRBV19; abundance: once; CDR3aa: CASSIIGRSSNQPQHF; CDR3nt: TGTGCCAGTAGTATAATAGGACGATCAAGCAATCAGCCCCAGCATTTT
len: 17; j_gene: TRBJ1-6; d_gene: -; v_gene: TRBV27; abundance: -; CDR3aa: CASSLSPWGSYNSPLHF; CDR3nt: TGTGCCAGCAGTTTATCCCCCTGGGGCAGCTATAATTCACCCCTCCACTTT
len: 10; j_gene: TRBJ2-7; d_gene: -; v_gene: TRBV27; abundance: -; CDR3aa: CASSLCEQYF; CDR3nt: TGTGCCAGCAGTTTATGCGAGCAGTACTTC
len: 11; j_gene: TRBJ1-1; d_gene: -; v_gene: TRBV29-1; abundance: -; CDR3aa: CSDVMNTEAFF; CDR3nt: TGCAGCGACGTAATGAACACTGAAGCTTTCTTT
len: 13; j_gene: TRBJ2-7; d_gene: -; v_gene: TRBV7-9; abundance: -; CDR3aa: CASSSQKKDEQYF; CDR3nt: TGTGCCAGCAGTTCCCAAAAGAAGGACGAGCAGTACTTC
len: 16; j_gene: TRBJ2-4; d_gene: -; v_gene: TRBV28; abundance: -; CDR3aa: CASSFQSSLAKNIQYF; CDR3nt: TGTGCCAGCAGTTTTCAGTCTTCACTAGCCAAAAACATTCAGTACTTC
len: 13; j_gene: TRBJ1-5; d_gene: -; v_gene: TRBV6-1; abundance: -; CDR3aa: CASKKHGNQPQHF; CDR3nt: TGTGCCAGCAAAAAACATGGCAATCAGCCCCAGCATTTT
len: 13; j_gene: TRBJ1-2; d_gene: -; v_gene: TRBV7-9; abundance: -; CDR3aa: CASSWRQYYGYTF; CDR3nt: TGTGCCAGCAGCTGGAGACAGTACTATGGCTACACCTTC
len: 12; j_gene: TRBJ2-7; d_gene: -; v_gene: TRBV6-1; abundance: once; CDR3aa: CASSPPGNEQYF; CDR3nt: TGTGCCAGCAGCCCCCCAGGCAACGAGCAGTACTTC
len: 15; j_gene: TRBJ1-4; d_gene: -; v_gene: TRBV18; abundance: few; CDR3aa: CASSRRGFDDEKLFF; CDR3nt: TGTGCCAGCTCACGTCGAGGGTTCGATGATGAAAAACTGTTTTTT
len: 12; j_gene: TRBJ2-7; d_gene: -; v_gene: TRBV10-2; abundance: -; CDR3aa: CASSISTYEQYF; CDR3nt: TGCGCCAGCAGTATATCCACCTACGAGCAGTACTTC
len: 16; j_gene: TRBJ2-4; d_gene: -; v_gene: TRBV7-2; abundance: -; CDR3aa: CASSLDSGVAKNIQYF; CDR3nt: TGTGCCAGCAGCTTAGACTCAGGCGTAGCCAAAAACATTCAGTACTTC
len: 15; j_gene: TRBJ2-1; d_gene: -; v_gene: TRBV7-2; abundance: -; CDR3aa: CASSLVESGSVKSFF; CDR3nt: TGTGCCAGCAGCTTAGTGGAGTCAGGGAGCGTCAAGTCGTTCTTC
len: 15; j_gene: TRBJ2-3; d_gene: -; v_gene: TRBV2; abundance: -; CDR3aa: CASTGTGISTDTQYF; CDR3nt: TGTGCCAGCACCGGGACGGGTATTAGCACAGATACGCAGTATTTT
len: 14; j_gene: TRBJ1-4; d_gene: -; v_gene: TRBV18; abundance: -; CDR3aa: CASSQGLKPEKLFF; CDR3nt: TGTGCCAGCTCCCAAGGTCTTAAACCTGAAAAACTGTTTTTT
len: 16; j_gene: TRBJ2-2; d_gene: -; v_gene: TRBV5-8; abundance: -; CDR3aa: CASTHSWKLNTGELFF; CDR3nt: TGTGCCAGCACCCATTCTTGGAAGCTGAACACCGGGGAGCTGTTTTTT
len: 14; j_gene: TRBJ2-7; d_gene: -; v_gene: TRBV5-4; abundance: -; CDR3aa: CASSGAGPVLEQYF; CDR3nt: TGTGCCAGCTCCGGGGCGGGTCCAGTGTTAGAGCAGTACTTC
len: 16; j_gene: TRBJ2-1; d_gene: -; v_gene: TRBV7-8; abundance: few; CDR3aa: CASTLEGSSTYNEQFF; CDR3nt: TGTGCCAGCACCCTAGAGGGCAGCTCCACCTACAATGAGCAGTTCTTC
len: 16; j_gene: TRBJ1-5; d_gene: -; v_gene: TRBV27; abundance: -; CDR3aa: CASSLVGGYSNQPQHF; CDR3nt: TGTGCCAGCAGTTTAGTGGGGGGGTATAGCAATCAGCCCCAGCATTTT
len: 15; j_gene: TRBJ2-5; d_gene: TRBD1; v_gene: TRBV7-9; abundance: -; CDR3aa: CASSSGQGVGETQYF; CDR3nt: TGTGCCAGCAGCTCGGGACAGGGGGTAGGAGAGACCCAGTACTTC
len: 13; j_gene: TRBJ2-5; d_gene: TRBD1; v_gene: TRBV19; abundance: -; CDR3aa: CASSDRGPETQYF; CDR3nt: TGTGCCAGTAGTGACAGGGGGCCGGAGACCCAGTACTTC
len: 16; j_gene: TRBJ2-7; d_gene: -; v_gene: TRBV7-3; abundance: -; CDR3aa: CASSPMGTPRDHEQYF; CDR3nt: TGTGCCAGCAGCCCTATGGGGACCCCACGAGACCACGAGCAGTACTTC
len: 12; j_gene: TRBJ1-6; d_gene: -; v_gene: TRBV28; abundance: -; CDR3aa: CASSLLNSPLHF; CDR3nt: TGTGCCAGCAGTTTATTGAATTCACCCCTCCACTTT
len: 14; j_gene: TRBJ2-7; d_gene: -; v_gene: TRBV5-1; abundance: -; CDR3aa: CASSLYRAPYEQYF; CDR3nt: TGCGCCAGCAGCTTGTACAGGGCGCCCTACGAGCAGTACTTC
len: 12; j_gene: TRBJ2-1; d_gene: -; v_gene: TRBV2; abundance: -; CDR3aa: CASTLLAFEQFF; CDR3nt: TGTGCCAGCACACTTCTAGCTTTTGAGCAGTTCTTC
len: 15; j_gene: TRBJ2-1; d_gene: -; v_gene: TRBV6-4; abundance: -; CDR3aa: CASSTGVGSYNEQFF; CDR3nt: TGTGCCAGCTCGACGGGAGTGGGCTCCTACAATGAGCAGTTCTTC
len: 14; j_gene: TRBJ2-7; d_gene: -; v_gene: TRBV19; abundance: -; CDR3aa: CASSIRQGIYEQYF; CDR3nt: TGTGCCAGTAGTATTCGGCAGGGGATCTACGAGCAGTACTTC
len: 14; j_gene: TRBJ2-7; d_gene: TRBD1; v_gene: TRBV5-1; abundance: -; CDR3aa: CASSLADRDHEQYF; CDR3nt: TGCGCCAGCAGCTTGGCCGACAGGGACCACGAGCAGTACTTC
len: 12; j_gene: TRBJ2-6; d_gene: -; v_gene: TRBV6-1; abundance: -; CDR3aa: CASWPGANVLTF; CDR3nt: TGTGCCAGCTGGCCAGGGGCCAACGTCCTGACTTTC
len: 15; j_gene: TRBJ2-7; d_gene: TRBD1; v_gene: TRBV9; abundance: -; CDR3aa: CASSVGQGAVYEQYF; CDR3nt: TGTGCCAGCAGCGTGGGGCAGGGGGCCGTCTACGAGCAGTACTTC
len: 17; j_gene: TRBJ2-1; d_gene: TRBD2; v_gene: TRBV19; abundance: -; CDR3aa: CASSSRLAGGAGNEQFF; CDR3nt: TGTGCCAGTAGCTCAAGACTAGCGGGGGGGGCCGGGAATGAGCAGTTCTTC
len: 11; j_gene: TRBJ2-7; d_gene: -; v_gene: TRBV20-1; abundance: -; CDR3aa: CSASRSDEQYF; CDR3nt: TGCAGTGCTAGCAGGTCTGACGAGCAGTACTTC
len: 17; j_gene: TRBJ2-3; d_gene: TRBD2; v_gene: TRBV30; abundance: -; CDR3aa: CAWSAGLAGGITDTQYF; CDR3nt: TGTGCCTGGAGTGCGGGACTAGCGGGGGGGATAACAGATACGCAGTATTTT
len: 12; j_gene: TRBJ1-2; d_gene: TRBD1; v_gene: TRBV7-9; abundance: once; CDR3aa: CASSLDRGGYTF; CDR3nt: TGTGCCAGCAGCTTAGACAGGGGTGGCTACACCTTC
len: 15; j_gene: TRBJ1-4; d_gene: -; v_gene: TRBV18; abundance: -; CDR3aa: CASSPPTGRNEKLFF; CDR3nt: TGTGCCAGCTCACCACCCACAGGCCGGAATGAAAAACTGTTTTTT
len: 15; j_gene: TRBJ2-2; d_gene: -; v_gene: TRBV2; abundance: -; CDR3aa: CASSVTDGRTGELFF; CDR3nt: TGTGCCAGCAGTGTGACAGACGGTAGAACCGGGGAGCTGTTTTTT
len: 13; j_gene: TRBJ1-1; d_gene: -; v_gene: TRBV7-3; abundance: -; CDR3aa: CASSPGQNTEAFF; CDR3nt: TGTGCCAGCAGCCCCGGACAGAACACTGAAGCTTTCTTT
len: 18; j_gene: TRBJ2-1; d_gene: TRBD2; v_gene: TRBV27; abundance: -; CDR3aa: CASSSTSGGDSSYNEQFF; CDR3nt: TGTGCCAGCTCCTCGACTAGCGGGGGTGATAGCTCCTACAATGAGCAGTTCTTC
len: 15; j_gene: TRBJ2-3; d_gene: -; v_gene: TRBV7-2; abundance: -; CDR3aa: CASSSGTGFTDTQYF; CDR3nt: TGTGCCAGCAGCTCCGGGACTGGCTTCACAGATACGCAGTATTTT
len: 16; j_gene: TRBJ2-7; d_gene: -; v_gene: TRBV7-2; abundance: -; CDR3aa: CASSFPSWGRSYEQYF; CDR3nt: TGTGCCAGCAGCTTCCCCTCCTGGGGCAGGTCCTACGAGCAGTACTTC
len: 14; j_gene: TRBJ2-7; d_gene: TRBD2; v_gene: TRBV5-1; abundance: -; CDR3aa: CASSLQRGPYEQYF; CDR3nt: TGCGCCAGCAGCTTGCAGCGGGGGCCCTACGAGCAGTACTTC
len: 15; j_gene: TRBJ2-4; d_gene: TRBD1; v_gene: TRBV7-2; abundance: once; CDR3aa: CASSYGAGGGNIQYF; CDR3nt: TGTGCCAGCAGTTATGGGGCAGGGGGCGGAAACATTCAGTACTTC
len: 12; j_gene: TRBJ1-2; d_gene: TRBD1; v_gene: TRBV29-1; abundance: -; CDR3aa: CSGGSGGNGYTF; CDR3nt: TGCAGCGGGGGCTCAGGGGGGAATGGCTACACCTTC
len: 14; j_gene: TRBJ2-3; d_gene: TRBD2; v_gene: TRBV27; abundance: -; CDR3aa: CASSQGLATDTQYF; CDR3nt: TGTGCCAGCAGTCAGGGACTAGCAACAGATACGCAGTATTTT
len: 14; j_gene: TRBJ1-6; d_gene: -; v_gene: TRBV12-5; abundance: -; CDR3aa: CASALYGYNSPLHF; CDR3nt: TGTGCTAGTGCTCTCTACGGGTATAATTCACCCCTCCACTTT
len: 14; j_gene: TRBJ1-1; d_gene: -; v_gene: TRBV11-2; abundance: -; CDR3aa: CASSLGGPNTEAFF; CDR3nt: TGTGCCAGCAGCTTAGGTGGACCGAACACTGAAGCTTTCTTT
len: 12; j_gene: TRBJ2-5; d_gene: -; v_gene: TRBV14; abundance: once; CDR3aa: CASSPGGETQYF; CDR3nt: TGTGCCAGCAGCCCGGGCGGAGAGACCCAGTACTTC
len: 13; j_gene: TRBJ2-7; d_gene: -; v_gene: TRBV10-1; abundance: -; CDR3aa: CASSGGGQDEQYF; CDR3nt: TGCGCCAGCAGTGGGGGGGGCCAGGACGAGCAGTACTTC
len: 12; j_gene: TRBJ2-2; d_gene: -; v_gene: TRBV28; abundance: -; CDR3aa: CASRLDPGELFF; CDR3nt: TGTGCCAGCAGACTGGACCCCGGGGAGCTGTTTTTT
len: 15; j_gene: TRBJ2-2; d_gene: TRBD2; v_gene: TRBV7-9; abundance: -; CDR3aa: CASSLGLDGTGELFF; CDR3nt: TGTGCCAGCAGCCTGGGACTAGATGGAACCGGGGAGCTGTTTTTT
len: 11; j_gene: TRBJ1-2; d_gene: -; v_gene: TRBV19; abundance: -; CDR3aa: CASTSVYGYTF; CDR3nt: TGTGCCAGTACCTCAGTCTATGGCTACACCTTC
len: 15; j_gene: TRBJ1-2; d_gene: -; v_gene: TRBV6-1; abundance: once; CDR3aa: CASSEFGARGDGYTF; CDR3nt: TGTGCCAGCAGTGAATTTGGGGCGAGAGGGGATGGCTACACCTTC
len: 15; j_gene: TRBJ2-7; d_gene: TRBD2; v_gene: TRBV5-1; abundance: -; CDR3aa: CASSAAAGGPYEQYF; CDR3nt: TGCGCCAGCAGCGCGGCAGCGGGAGGGCCTTACGAGCAGTACTTC
len: 15; j_gene: TRBJ1-1; d_gene: -; v_gene: TRBV19; abundance: -; CDR3aa: CASSIDIVSNTEAFF; CDR3nt: TGTGCCAGTAGTATAGATATCGTATCGAACACTGAAGCTTTCTTT
len: 14; j_gene: TRBJ2-5; d_gene: -; v_gene: TRBV5-4; abundance: -; CDR3aa: CASSSAVVQETQYF; CDR3nt: TGTGCCAGCAGCTCAGCAGTTGTCCAAGAGACCCAGTACTTC
len: 15; j_gene: TRBJ1-5; d_gene: -; v_gene: TRBV30; abundance: -; CDR3aa: CAWSVSGGRGQPQHF; CDR3nt: TGTGCCTGGAGTGTAAGCGGGGGACGAGGTCAGCCCCAGCATTTT